The rows below give T cell receptor beta chains drawn from one sample of a study of T-cell reconstitution after alpha-beta-depleted transplantation in children. TCRdb reprocessed the PCR reads via MiXCR and lists one record per CDR3 protein. The sample contains a few hundred thousand distinct CDR3 sequences, 43% of which appear only once. This material consisted of PBMCs, taken before TCRalphabeta/CD19-depleted stem cell transplant. The receptors derive from a girl aged 2-10 years with aplastic anemia, due to receive a stem cell transplant. CDR3s include the opening cysteine and the closing phenylalanine or tryptophan. D genes are given only for firm matches. Clone size, where shown, is once, few, many, or a class for clones that have expanded.

j_call v_call clone_size d_call cdr3_aa cdr3_nt
TRBJ2-1 TRBV6-6 many . CASSPKGNEQFF TGTGCCAGCAGCCCCAAGGGCAATGAGCAGTTCTTC
TRBJ2-7 TRBV7-6 many TRBD1 CASSRGQGPYEQYF TGTGCCAGCAGCCGGGGACAGGGGCCCTACGAGCAGTACTTC
TRBJ2-1 TRBV20-1 . TRBD2 CSAQKTAGGVNEQFF TGCAGTGCCCAGAAGACAGCGGGAGGGGTCAATGAGCAGTTCTTC
TRBJ2-7 TRBV6-5 . . CASSYSRGRHSCEQYF TGTGCCAGCAGTTACTCGAGGGGCCGGCATTCCTGCGAGCAGTACTTC
TRBJ2-2 TRBV15 . . CATSGEWEKYGELFF TGTGCCACCAGCGGGGAGTGGGAGAAATACGGGGAGCTGTTTTTT
TRBJ2-1 TRBV29-1 . . CSVSGISNYNEQFF TGCAGCGTCTCAGGAATCTCGAACTACAATGAGCAGTTCTTC
TRBJ2-5 TRBV6-5 . TRBD2 CASSWRGRGGETQYF TGTGCCAGCAGTTGGCGCGGGAGGGGTGGGGAGACCCAGTACTTC
TRBJ2-1 TRBV20-1 many . CSARGVAAPRSYNEQFF TGCAGTGCTAGAGGAGTAGCGGCTCCTCGCTCCTACAATGAGCAGTTCTTC
TRBJ2-3 TRBV20-1 many TRBD2 CSASGGRASSTDTQYF TGCAGTGCTAGTGGCGGGAGGGCCTCTAGCACAGATACGCAGTATTTT
TRBJ2-1 TRBV4-2 few . CASSQETTGTPLGGEQFF TGTGCCAGCAGCCAAGAGACGACCGGGACTCCCCTGGGCGGTGAGCAGTTCTTC
TRBJ2-1 TRBV20-1 many TRBD2 CSALLAVSYNEQFF TGCAGTGCCTTACTAGCGGTCTCCTACAATGAGCAGTTCTTC
TRBJ1-5 TRBV6-5 . . CASSYRGGGDQPQHF TGTGCCAGCAGTTACCGTGGTGGGGGGGATCAGCCCCAGCATTTT
TRBJ2-7 TRBV11-2 . . CASSSQTASYEQYF TGTGCCAGCAGCTCACAGACAGCCTCCTACGAGCAGTACTTC
TRBJ2-3 TRBV12-3/TRBV12-4 many . CASSLFDTQYF TGTGCCAGCAGTTTGTTCGATACGCAGTATTTT
TRBJ2-3 TRBV3-1 few . CASSQDPTLVDTQYF TGTGCCAGCAGCCAAGATCCAACACTGGTAGATACGCAGTATTTT
TRBJ2-5 TRBV29-1 . TRBD1 CSVEGAGQEKNQETQYF TGCAGCGTTGAAGGTGCGGGACAGGAAAAGAACCAAGAGACCCAGTACTTC
TRBJ2-3 TRBV28 . TRBD2 CASSLVLAGAPGDTQYF TGTGCCAGCAGTTTGGTACTAGCGGGAGCGCCAGGGGATACGCAGTATTTT
TRBJ2-1 TRBV29-1 . TRBD1 CSVEDRGREEFF TGCAGCGTTGAAGACAGGGGGCGCGAAGAGTTCTTC
TRBJ2-1 TRBV28 . . CASRGLDFLNEQFF TGTGCCAGCCGAGGCCTGGACTTTTTGAATGAGCAGTTCTTC
TRBJ1-1 TRBV5-1 . . CASSLVSGGNMNTEAFF TGCGCCAGCAGCTTGGTATCGGGGGGGAATATGAACACTGAAGCTTTCTTT
TRBJ2-7 TRBV2 . . CASNRADPSYEQYF TGTGCCAGCAACCGCGCGGACCCGTCCTACGAGCAGTACTTC
TRBJ2-5 TRBV5-1 many . CASSLARLEGRVWETQYF TGCGCCAGCAGCTTGGCCCGACTAGAAGGAAGAGTGTGGGAGACCCAGTACTTC
TRBJ1-2 TRBV7-9 few . CASSSSAVHDYGYTF TGTGCCAGCAGCTCTTCGGCGGTCCACGACTATGGCTACACCTTC
TRBJ1-5 TRBV6-1 . . CASSEGVLNQPQHF TGTGCCAGCAGTGAGGGGGTCCTTAATCAGCCCCAGCATTTT
TRBJ2-3 TRBV15 once . CATSTLSLGGSSSTDTQYF TGTGCCACCAGCACCCTAAGCCTGGGGGGAAGCTCTAGCACAGATACGCAGTATTTT
TRBJ2-7 TRBV7-2 . . CASSLGASWLGSYEQYF TGTGCCAGCAGCTTAGGGGCGTCCTGGCTGGGCTCCTACGAGCAGTACTTC
TRBJ2-7 TRBV7-9 . . CASSPGRLSYEQYF TGTGCCAGCAGCCCAGGGCGCCTATCCTACGAGCAGTACTTC
TRBJ2-7 TRBV12-5 . TRBD1 CASGLRVGRDSSYEQYF TGTGCTAGTGGTTTGAGGGTAGGACGGGACAGCTCCTACGAGCAGTACTTC
TRBJ1-5 TRBV20-1 few . CSAKGPSNQPQHF TGCAGTGCTAAAGGGCCCAGCAATCAGCCCCAGCATTTT
TRBJ1-1 TRBV29-1 . . CSVEQGMRAEAFF TGCAGCGTTGAACAGGGAATGCGCGCTGAAGCTTTCTTT
TRBJ2-3 TRBV5-1 once . CASSLEISTDTQYF TGCGCCAGCAGCTTAGAGATTAGCACAGATACGCAGTATTTT
TRBJ1-2 TRBV7-2 few . CASSLARDGYTF TGTGCCAGCAGCTTAGCGAGGGATGGCTACACCTTC